This record concerns one TCR beta chain sequence. TCRdb's copy holds only in-frame clones and misses some; the assay was immunoSEQ multiplex PCR. Of 150,000 to 180,000 clones listed, roughly 94% are singletons. This specimen belongs to a study of control samples from healthy donors and cancer patients. The TCR comes from a man aged 35 to 55 in good health. The source material was blood.

The CDR3 loop is CASMGNGNYGYTF. Written as DNA, the CDR3 is TGTGCCAGCATGGGCAACGGTAACTATGGCTACACCTTC. The chain joins TRBV6-5 to TRBJ1-2; D remains ambiguous. Trimming removed 7 bases at V and 1 base at J, with 10 bases between. Germline CDR1 MNHEY, CDR2 SVGAGI. The CDR3 loop spans 13 amino acids.